The T cell receptor delta chain under discussion was sequenced for a study of Vδ1+ human thymocytes. The CDR3 runs 23 residues. Germline V gene lookup returns CDR1 TSWWSYY and CDR2 QGS. V shed 2 bases, J shed 1 base, and the junction held 24 bases outside the gene matches. The study's findings and limits: Thymic TRG and TRD repertoires appeared highly polyclonal.

This clone was observed a few times. Its target is not known. The template was reverse-transcribed extracted RNA. The CDR3 regions were amplified by multiplex PCR from V-gene primers to a constant-region primer. TCRdb re-called the multiplex PCR reads through CATT. The table shows around 76,000 delta-chain clones, with approximately 37% occurring only once. Thymocytes were sorted as CD3+ TCRVdelta1+ TCRVdelta2- after alphabeta T cell depletion. Specimen: Vdelta1+ gamma-delta thymocytes from the thymus. The sample's subset: FACS-sorted CD3+ TCRalphabeta- TCRVdelta1+ TCRVdelta2- thymocytes. This sequence was found in a boy under two years old who had congenital heart surgery. The chain has TRDV1 and TRDJ1; 11 bases line up with TRDD3. The CDR3, as DNA: TGTGCTCTTGGGGAAGCCGGCCTTCCTACCCGACCCTGGGGGATACTTTCCACCGATAAACTCATCTTT. It yields the protein CALGEAGLPTRPWGILSTDKLIF.